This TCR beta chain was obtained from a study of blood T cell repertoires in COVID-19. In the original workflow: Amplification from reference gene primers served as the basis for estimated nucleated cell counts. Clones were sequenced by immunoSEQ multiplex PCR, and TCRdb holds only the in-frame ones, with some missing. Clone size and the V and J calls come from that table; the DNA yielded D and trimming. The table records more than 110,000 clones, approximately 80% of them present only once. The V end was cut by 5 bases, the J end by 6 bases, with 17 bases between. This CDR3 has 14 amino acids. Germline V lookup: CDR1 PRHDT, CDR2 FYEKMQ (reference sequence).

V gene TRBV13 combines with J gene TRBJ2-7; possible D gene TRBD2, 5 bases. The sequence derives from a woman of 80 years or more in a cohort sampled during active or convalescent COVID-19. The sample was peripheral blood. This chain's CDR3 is CASSPHRRGGEQYF. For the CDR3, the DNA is TGTGCCAGCAGCCCCCACCGGAGAGGAGGCGAGCAGTACTTC. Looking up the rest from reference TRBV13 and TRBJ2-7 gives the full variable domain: AAGVIQSPRHLIKEKRETATLKCYPIPRHDTVYWYQQGPGQDPQFLISFYEKMQSDKGSIPDRFSAQQFSDYHSELNMSSLELGDSALYFCASSPHRRGGEQYFGPGTRLTVT.